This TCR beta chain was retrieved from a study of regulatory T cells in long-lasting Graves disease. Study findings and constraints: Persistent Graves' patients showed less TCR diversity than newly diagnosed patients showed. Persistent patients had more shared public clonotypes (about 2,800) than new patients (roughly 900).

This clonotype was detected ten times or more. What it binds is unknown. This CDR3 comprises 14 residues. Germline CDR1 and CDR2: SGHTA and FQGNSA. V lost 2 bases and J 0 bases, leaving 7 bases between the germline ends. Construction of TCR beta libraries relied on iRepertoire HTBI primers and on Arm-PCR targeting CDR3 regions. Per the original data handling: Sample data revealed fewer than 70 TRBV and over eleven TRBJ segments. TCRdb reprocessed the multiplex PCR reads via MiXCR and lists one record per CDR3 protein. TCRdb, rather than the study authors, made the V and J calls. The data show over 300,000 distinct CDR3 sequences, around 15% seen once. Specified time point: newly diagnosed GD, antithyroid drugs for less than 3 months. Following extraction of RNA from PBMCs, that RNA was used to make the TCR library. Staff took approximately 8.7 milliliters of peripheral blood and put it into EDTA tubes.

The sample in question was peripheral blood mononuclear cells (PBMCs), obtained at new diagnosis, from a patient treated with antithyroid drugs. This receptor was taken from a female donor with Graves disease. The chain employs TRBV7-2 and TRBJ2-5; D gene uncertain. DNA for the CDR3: TGTGCCAGCAGCTTATCGCCTCACCAAGAGACCCAGTACTTC. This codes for CASSLSPHQETQYF.